The 9 T cell receptor beta chains reported below all come from one sample, sequenced in a study of beta chain features in type 1 diabetes. For these receptors, no antigen is known. All of the isolated RNA was reverse transcribed, so expressed TCRB transcripts were sequenced. Assay: immunoSEQ multiplex PCR; the TCRdb copy retains only in-frame clones and omits some. This sample has around 260,000 clones, with 20% found just once. Study conclusions and caveats: People with Type 1 diabetes carried modestly yet significantly shorter TCRB CDR3s in all four CD4+ subsets.

The sample comprised naive CD4+ T cells from blood. The source of these receptors is a woman in her 40s with type 1 diabetes.

The rearrangement links TRBV9 to TRBJ2-2; possibly TRBD2 for D (6 bases). V dropped 0 bases and J dropped 5 bases, with 14 bases sitting between them. Germline-derived CDR1 and CDR2 are SGDLS and YYNGEE. The CDR3 runs to 16 residues. The CDR3 spells CASSVVGRAGTGELFF. The DNA for the CDR3 is TGTGCCAGCAGCGTAGTGGGACGCGCGGGGACCGGGGAGCTGTTTTTT.

CDR3 DNA: TGCGCCAGCAGCTGGTGGACTAGCGGGGCTGGAGAGACCCAGTACTTC. It yields the protein CASSWWTSGAGETQYF. The rearrangement uses TRBV4-3 and TRBJ2-5, with 12 nucleotides matching TRBD2. The CDR3 has 16 amino acids. Per the germline V gene, CDR1 is LGHNA and CDR2 is YSLEER. V lost 5 bases and J lost 4; bases outside the gene matches: 8.

The table lists this clone with a few counts. This chain uses TRBV10-3 with TRBJ1-1; D unresolved. The germline V gene has CDR1 ENHRY and CDR2 SYGVKD. This CDR3 is 13 amino acids long. The V end was cut by 6 bases, the J end by 4 bases, with 12 bases between. The CDR3 region is CAIRREPSTEAFF. Written as DNA, the CDR3 is TGTGCCATCAGGCGGGAACCTAGCACTGAAGCTTTCTTT.

This clone has more than one count but fewer than ten. This chain connects TRBV5-1 to TRBJ2-5, with 7 bases identical to TRBD1. The CDR3 is made up of 15 amino acids. Looked up from germline, CDR1 is SGHRS and CDR2 is YFSETQ. V gave up 4 bases and J gave up 8 bases; unmatched junction bases: 14. CDR3 coding DNA: TGCGCCAGCAGCACGGGACAGTCAACCGGGGAAACCCAGTACTTC. It specifies CASSTGQSTGETQYF.

This clone was counted only a few times. V and J are TRBV7-3 and TRBJ2-5, with 7 bases that match TRBD2. With 5 bases clipped from V and 7 bases from J, the junction kept 7 bases outside the gene matches. This CDR3 is 13 amino acids long. Germline lookup yields CDR1 SGHTA and CDR2 FQGTGA. In DNA form, the CDR3 reads TGTGCCAGCAGCCCCGGGACTATCAGGACCCAGTACTTC. This encodes CASSPGTIRTQYF.

V and J are TRBV4-3 and TRBJ1-1; D is uncertain. The V gene lost 0 bases and the J gene lost 11 bases, with 16 bases spanning the gap. The germline gives CDR1 LGHNA, CDR2 YSLEER. The CDR3 loop spans 14 amino acids. The CDR3 region has the DNA TGCGCCAGCAGCCAAGAGGGCAGTACTCACCGGGCTTTCTTT. Translating it yields CASSQEGSTHRAFF.

This clone was seen a few times. The rearrangement uses TRBV19 and TRBJ2-5; tentatively, D is TRBD1 (5 bases). Germline CDR1 and CDR2: LNHDA and SQIVND (reference sequence). The length of the CDR3 is 13 residues. V lost 3 bases and J lost 4, with 9 bases in between. CDR3 DNA: TGTGCCAGTAGTATCCAGGGTCCAGAGACCCAGTACTTC. Protein sequence: CASSIQGPETQYF.

This clone was seen a few times. V and J are TRBV7-3 and TRBJ2-1; 9 nucleotides match TRBD1. Germline V CDR1 and CDR2: SGHTA, FQGTGA. The CDR3 has 14 amino acids. The V gene end was trimmed by 4 bases and the J gene end by 9 bases; junction bases not matched to a gene: 7. The CDR3 DNA reads as TGTGCCAGCAGCTCATGGGACAGGGTTGCTGAGCAGTTCTTC. Translation: CASSSWDRVAEQFF.

Regarding this clone: Other DNA sequences of this sample code for an identical CDR3. The V call is TRBV2, the J call TRBJ1-5, with 7 bases that match TRBD1. Germline CDR1 is SNHLY and CDR2 is FYNNEI. The CDR3 covers 13 residues. J was trimmed by 4 bases and V by 6 bases; bases with no gene match: 3. Here the CDR3 reads CASRRQGNQPQHF. The CDR3 nucleotides are TGTGCCAGCAGACGACAGGGAAATCAGCCCCAGCATTTT.